The 11 T cell receptor beta chains below come from one sample, sequenced in a study of T cell responses to AZD1222 COVID-19 vaccine (dated by TCRdb to the early 2020s). The time point label on this specimen signifies: baseline before first vaccination. The library relied on the immunoSEQ multiplex PCR assay. The immuneACCESS repertoire file appears here via TCRdb, limited to in-frame rearrangements. These files lack a portion of the clones; in checked studies, under half of the deficit traces to unresolved V genes, and the cause of the others is not known. Here the sample has about 150,000 clones; 90% to 95% occur a single time. The ten top clones hold 9.1% of the sample. Sequenced here: peripheral blood, sampled on day 0 of AZD1222 vaccination. The receptors here all came from an adult in good health.

The count of this clone is one. The J gene is TRBJ1-2, the V gene TRBV27; 7 positions match TRBD1. The CDR3 runs 15 residues. Looked up from germline, CDR1 is MNHEY and CDR2 is SMNVEV (reference sequence). V lost 5 bases to trimming and J lost 6 bases; unmatched junction nucleotides: 12. CDR3 amino acids: CASSGILGQPNGYTF. CDR3 DNA: TGTGCCAGCAGTGGGATCCTGGGACAGCCTAATGGCTACACCTTC.

The rearrangement joins TRBV14 to TRBJ1-1; D perhaps matches TRBD1 (5 bases). Germline V gives CDR1 SGHDN, CDR2 FVKESK. The CDR3 sequence is 14 residues long. Trimming stripped 4 bases from V and 6 bases from J, with 15 bases between. For the CDR3, the DNA is TGTGCCAGCAGCCTCAGAAGGGGCTGGGCTGAAGCTTTCTTT. Encoded protein: CASSLRRGWAEAFF.

The chain has TRBV3-1 (or the pseudogene TRBV3-2) and TRBJ2-2; D is perhaps TRBD1 (5 bases). Germline V lookup: CDR1 LGHDT, CDR2 YNNKEL (reference sequence). Between the trimmed V and J ends, which lost 0 bases and 3 bases, there was a span of 11 bases. The CDR3 loop spans 16 amino acids. Written as DNA, the CDR3 is TGTGCCAGCAGCCAAGATTCGGACACTCACACCGGGGAGCTGTTTTTT. Translating it yields CASSQDSDTHTGELFF.

This chain uses TRBV7-8 with TRBJ1-5; D remains unclear. CDR1 is SGHVS, CDR2 FQNEAQ, per germline. This CDR3 contains 16 residues. V lost 3 bases, J lost 3 bases, and 15 bases lay in between. CDR3 loop: CASSFWEHRSNQPQHF. The DNA for the CDR3 is TGTGCCAGCAGCTTTTGGGAACACCGGTCCAATCAGCCCCAGCATTTT. Drawing the rest from reference TRBV7-8 and TRBJ1-5, the complete variable domain is GAGVSQSPRYKVAKRGQDVALRCDPISGHVSLFWYQQALGQGPEFLTYFQNEAQLDKSGLPSDRFFAERPEGSVSTLKIQRTQQEDSAVYLCASSFWEHRSNQPQHFGDGTRLSIL.

The sample holds a few counts of this clone. V and J are TRBV6-2 or TRBV6-3 and TRBJ2-7; D perhaps matches TRBD1 (5 bases). V was pared by 2 bases and J by 0 bases, with 17 bases between. The CDR3 totals 17 residues. Germline CDR1 MNHEY, CDR2 SVGEGT. The CDR3 DNA reads TGTGCCAGCAGTTACCCAAGTCAGGGCCGATCCTCCTACGAGCAGTACTTC. Translating gives CASSYPSQGRSSYEQYF.

The chain uses TRBV10-2 and TRBJ2-2, with D uncertain. The CDR3 consists of 16 residues. The V gene lost 4 bases and the J gene lost 0 bases, with 12 bases spanning the gap. Germline values: CDR1 WSHSY, CDR2 SAAADI. Here the CDR3 reads CASSALGRTNTGELFF. DNA for the CDR3: TGCGCCAGCAGTGCTTTAGGACGGACGAACACCGGGGAGCTGTTTTTT.

This chain connects TRBV2 to TRBJ1-1; D gene unclear. The length of the CDR3 is 14 residues. Trimming took off 6 bases at V and 1 base at J, with 12 bases between the two ends. Germline CDR1 reads SNHLY; CDR2 reads FYNNEI. DNA of the CDR3: TGTGCCAGCAGCCCAGGAAACCGGAACACTGAAGCTTTCTTT. This gives the protein CASSPGNRNTEAFF.

The V gene is TRBV30, the J gene TRBJ1-6, with a possible D match to TRBD1 (6 bases). Trimming pared 3 bases from V and 7 bases from J, leaving 19 bases between. Germline CDR1 and CDR2: GTSNPN and SVGIG (reference sequence). The CDR3 has 16 amino acids. CDR3 bases: TGTGCCTGGAGGGAAGGGACGGGACAACGGAATTCACCCCTCCACTTT. Protein sequence: CAWREGTGQRNSPLHF.

V gene TRBV2 combines with J gene TRBJ1-5; possible D gene TRBD1, 5 bases. There are 13 residues in the CDR3. Germline V gene sequence: CDR1 SNHLY, CDR2 FYNNEI. Between the trimmed V and J ends, which lost 6 bases and 7 bases, there was a span of 13 bases. CDR3 bases: TGTGCCAGCAGGTATTCCGACAGACAGCCCCAGCATTTT. Residues: CASRYSDRQPQHF.

The chain uses TRBV12-3 or TRBV12-4 and TRBJ2-3, with a weak D call TRBD2 (6 bases). The CDR3 sequence is 13 residues long. V gave up 6 bases and J gave up 1 base, with 8 bases separating them. The CDR3 sequence is CASREGGTDTQYF. The CDR3 DNA follows: TGTGCCAGCAGGGAGGGCGGCACAGATACGCAGTATTTT.

This chain connects TRBV2 to TRBJ1-5, with D possibly matching TRBD1 (6 bases). The germline CDR1 and CDR2 sequences are SNHLY and FYNNEI. The CDR3 runs 14 residues. V was shortened by 8 bases and J by 5 bases, with 16 bases between the two germline ends. The CDR3 sequence: CASDRRGYYQPQHF. The CDR3, as DNA: TGTGCCAGCGACCGCAGGGGCTACTATCAGCCCCAGCATTTT.